The sequence of this T cell receptor (beta chain) was determined in a study of PD-1 blockade in classical Hodgkin lymphoma. Time point given: cycle 4 day 1 (C4D1), after 5 to 7 weeks of nivolumab. Each patient's relapse followed autologous stem cell transplantation, and brentuximab vedotin exposure varied. It was by magnetic negative selection that CD4+ T cells were purified from thawed PBMCs. Generated by immunoSEQ multiplex PCR, the TCRdb table keeps only in-frame clones and is missing some. The data contain tens of thousands of clones, more than 70% of them seen just once; the ten biggest clones take up over 2%. Whole-study findings and limits: Whoever responded completely had baseline diversity much like that seen in newly diagnosed patients. Reported findings placed baseline TCR diversity lower in newly diagnosed patients (compared with healthy donors). Patients starting nivolumab under 1 year after ASCT were excluded.

On this clone: Its target is unknown.

Looked up from germline, CDR1 is DFQATT and CDR2 is SNEGSKA (reference sequence). The CDR3 has 11 amino acids. V was trimmed by 1 base and J by 6 bases, leaving 7 bases between them. This clonotype originated in a human donor with classical Hodgkin lymphoma. This chain connects TRBV20-1 to TRBJ2-7, with D possibly matching TRBD1 (5 bases). The specimen comprised CD4+ T cells from blood, sampled before the fourth cycle of nivolumab. The CDR3: CSARAGIEQYF. CDR3 in DNA: TGCAGTGCTAGAGCAGGGATCGAGCAGTACTTC.